Following are 28 T cell receptor beta chains from one sample sequenced in a study of shared clonotypes between healthy human individuals (dated by TCRdb to the early 2020s). The protocol used for the library was the immunoSEQ multiplex PCR assay. In TCRdb, the immuneACCESS table is reduced to in-frame sequences with V and J assigned. These tables do not hold every clone; where another copy was compared, an unresolved V gene accounts for under half, and the others remain unexplained. The sample table shows roughly 700,000 clones, and around two thirds are seen once. The ten largest clones represent 1.5% to 2% of the sample. Sequencing used memory CD4+ T cells sorted from blood. The cell subset or site label for this specimen denotes: CD45RA-negative fraction. All receptors come from a woman between 25 and 40 years old in good health.

Comments on this clone: Additional DNA sequences in this sample encode the identical CDR3. The chain joins TRBV5-1 to TRBJ1-1; no firm D call. Germline CDR1 reads SGHRS; CDR2 reads YFSETQ. The CDR3 has 13 residues. V lost 5 bases and J lost 1, with 9 bases in between. This chain's CDR3 is CASSSRPNTEAFF. CDR3 sequence (DNA): TGCGCCAGCAGTTCGCGACCGAACACTGAAGCTTTCTTT.

This clone was detected only a few times. The rearrangement uses TRBV28 and TRBJ2-3; D unclear. The CDR3 loop spans 12 amino acids. V was pared by 4 bases and J by 6 bases, with 8 bases between. The germline gives CDR1 MDHEN, CDR2 SYDVKM. The CDR3 DNA is TGTGCCAGCAGTTCCTCACCGGATACGCAGTATTTT. Translating it yields CASSSSPDTQYF.

This chain links TRBV28 with TRBJ1-1; tentative D call: TRBD1 (5 bases). CDR1 MDHEN and CDR2 SYDVKM come from the germline V gene. The length of the CDR3 is 18 residues. V lost 7 bases, J lost 5 bases, and 29 bases lay in between. The CDR3 protein is CASTRIPATGTRRTEAFF. In nucleotides, the CDR3 is TGTGCCAGCACAAGAATACCCGCAACCGGGACGAGAAGAACTGAAGCTTTCTTT. The whole variable domain, filled in from reference TRBV28 and TRBJ1-1, reads DVKVTQSSRYLVKRTGEKVFLECVQDMDHENMFWYRQDPGLGLRLIYFSYDVKMKEKGDIPEGYSVSREKKERFSLILESASTNQTSMYLCASTRIPATGTRRTEAFFGQGTRLTVV.

The table lists this clone with a count of one. CDR3 loop: CASRMDRANTGELFF. The CDR3 DNA is TGTGCCAGCAGAATGGACAGGGCGAACACCGGGGAGCTGTTTTTT. This chain links TRBV21-1 with TRBJ2-2; TRBD1, as called in the table, went unchecked against the DNA. TRBV21-1 is flagged as a pseudogene. This CDR3 has 15 amino acids.

This clone was observed a handful of times. The sample has other DNA sequences that encode this CDR3 too. The chain has TRBV6-1 and TRBJ1-5, with D possibly matching TRBD1 (5 bases). V was trimmed by 1 base and J by 1 base, leaving 8 bases between them. The CDR3 consists of 15 residues. The germline CDR1 and CDR2 sequences are MNHNS and SASEGT. The CDR3 sequence: CASSEEGLSNQPQHF. Written as DNA, the CDR3 is TGTGCCAGCAGTGAAGAGGGGCTGAGCAATCAGCCCCAGCATTTT.

The chain recombines TRBV19 with TRBJ2-5; 12 nucleotides line up with TRBD2. This CDR3 is built from 14 residues. Germline V gives CDR1 LNHDA, CDR2 SQIVND (reference sequence). V was clipped by 8 bases and J by 2 bases; unmatched bases: 3. The CDR3 is CASRTSGTQETQYF. The CDR3 nucleotides read TGTGCCAGTCGGACTAGCGGGACACAAGAGACCCAGTACTTC.

The chain uses TRBV5-1 and TRBJ2-2; the match to TRBD2 covers 14 bases. Germline values: CDR1 SGHRS, CDR2 YFSETQ. V lost 5 bases and J lost 7; bases outside the gene matches: 7. The CDR3 runs to 16 residues. CDR3 protein: CASRGLAGDGGGELFF. CDR3 bases: TGCGCCAGCAGGGGACTAGCGGGAGATGGTGGCGGGGAGCTGTTTTTT.

A single count supports this clone. CDR3 DNA sequence: TGTGCCAGTAGTCCGTCTCCGGGACGGCTTTATGGCTACACCTTC. As protein: CASSPSPGRLYGYTF. The chain links TRBV19 to TRBJ1-2; weak D call: TRBD1 (5 bases). The CDR3 runs to 15 residues. CDR1 and CDR2 (germline): LNHDA, SQIVND (reference sequence). The V end lost 5 bases, the J end lost 5 bases, and 18 bases lay between the germline ends. The full variable domain, its missing parts supplied by reference TRBV19 and TRBJ1-2, is DGGITQSPKYLFRKEGQNVTLSCEQNLNHDAMYWYRQDPGQGLRLIYYSQIVNDFQKGDIAEGYSVSREKKESFPLTVTSAQKNPTAFYLCASSPSPGRLYGYTFGSGTRLTVV.

The chain employs TRBV6-5 and TRBJ1-4, with TRBD1 matching 7 bases. Unmatched junction bases numbered 13, after V lost 5 bases and J lost 10 bases. CDR1 and CDR2 from the germline V gene are MNHEY and SVGAGI. The CDR3 loop spans 15 amino acids. CDR3 region: CASSKTADRVVKLFF. CDR3 nucleotides: TGTGCCAGCAGTAAAACCGCCGACAGGGTGGTAAAACTGTTTTTT.

The chain joins TRBV10-3 to TRBJ2-7, with a tentative D call TRBD2 (6 bases). The V gene's germline CDR1 is ENHRY and CDR2 SYGVKD. The CDR3 has 12 amino acids. The V end was cut by 11 bases, the J end by 3 bases, with 14 bases between. The CDR3 DNA follows: TGTGCCTCAGTCGGGAGCGGCTACGAGCAGTACTTC. This sequence encodes CASVGSGYEQYF.

V gene TRBV7-2 combines with J gene TRBJ2-1; 9 bases map to TRBD2. CDR1 and CDR2 (germline): SGHTA, FQGNSA. V gave up 4 bases and J gave up 4 bases; unmatched junction bases: 11. This CDR3 contains 17 residues. This CDR3 is CASSSPTSGRRYNEQFF. In DNA, the CDR3 is TGTGCCAGCAGCTCTCCAACTAGCGGGCGGAGGTACAATGAGCAGTTCTTC.

This clone was detected a few times. The chain links TRBV7-2 to TRBJ2-7; the D is unclear. V was trimmed by 1 base and J by 4 bases, leaving 14 bases between them. Germline V gene sequence: CDR1 SGHTA, CDR2 FQGNSA. The CDR3 has 15 residues. This CDR3 reads CASSLVGGYGYEQYF. The DNA for the CDR3 is TGTGCCAGCAGCTTAGTGGGTGGCTACGGATACGAGCAGTACTTC.

For this clone: A single base separates this from a much larger clone, so it may be a read error. J is TRBJ2-3 and V is TRBV7-2; unclear D gene. The CDR3 has 11 amino acids. CDR1 is SGHTA, CDR2 FQGNSA, per germline. Trimming shortened V by 1 base and J by 5 bases, and 1 base separated the two germline ends. CDR3 coding DNA: TGTGCCAGCAGCTTAGTAGATACGCAGTATTTT. Translation: CASSLVDTQYF.

In its sample, this clone was seen a few times. This chain uses TRBV5-1 with TRBJ2-1, with D possibly TRBD2 on 5 matching bases. The germline V gene encodes CDR1 SGHRS and CDR2 YFSETQ. CDR3 length equals 15 residues. The V end lost 0 bases, the J end lost 8 bases, and 15 bases lay between the germline ends. The DNA for the CDR3 is TGCGCCAGCAGCTTGGATGGGAGCCGTTTAGATGAGCAGTTCTTC. The encoded protein is CASSLDGSRLDEQFF.

The CDR3 DNA reads as TGTGCCAGCAGTTACGTTAATACAGGGAGGAGCGGCTACACCTTC. It translates to CASSYVNTGRSGYTF. This sequence joins TRBV6-6 and TRBJ1-2, with D maybe TRBD1 (6 bases). The CDR3 covers 15 residues. Germline lookup yields CDR1 MNHNY and CDR2 SVGAGI (reference sequence). V lost 2 bases to trimming and J lost 8 bases, with 18 bases between them.

V and J are TRBV7-9 and TRBJ2-2; D not certain. Trimming cost V 2 bases and J 10 bases, with 11 bases left between them. Germline lookup yields CDR1 SEHNR and CDR2 FQNEAQ (reference sequence). The CDR3 consists of 13 residues. The DNA for the CDR3 is TGTGCCAGCAGCTTAAGCAATGCGCCGGAGCTGTTTTTT. Amino acid sequence: CASSLSNAPELFF. The full variable domain, rest sourced from reference TRBV7-9 and TRBJ2-2, is DTGVSQNPRHKITKRGQNVTFRCDPISEHNRLYWYRQTLGQGPEFLTYFQNEAQLEKSRLLSDRFSAERPKGSFSTLEIQRTEQGDSAMYLCASSLSNAPELFFGEGSRLTVL.

In DNA form, the CDR3 reads TGTGCCAGCAGTTACCCCCCGCCGAGGACTGAAGCTTTCTTT. Amino acids: CASSYPPPRTEAFF. The chain combines TRBV6-5 with TRBJ1-1; D gene unclear. CDR3 length: 14 amino acids. Germline CDR1 MNHEY, CDR2 SVGAGI. Trimming pared 2 bases from V and 5 bases from J, leaving 12 bases between.

V and J are TRBV6-1 and TRBJ1-2, with TRBD1 identical over 7 bases. Germline V lookup: CDR1 MNHNS, CDR2 SASEGT. V dropped 10 bases and J dropped 4; count of bases not matched to a gene: 9. The CDR3 contains 13 residues. The CDR3 reads CATPDRARYGYTF. The CDR3 DNA reads as TGTGCCACCCCTGACAGGGCCCGCTATGGCTACACCTTC.

Notes on this clone: This CDR3 is also generated by other DNA sequences in the sample. The chain employs TRBV19 and TRBJ1-5; perhaps TRBD1 as D (5 bases). The V end lost 7 bases, the J end lost 4 bases, and 8 bases lay between the germline ends. CDR1 is LNHDA and CDR2 is SQIVND in the germline V gene (reference sequence). The CDR3 loop spans 12 amino acids. The DNA of the CDR3 is TGTGCCAGTACCGCAGGGAATCAGCCCCAGCATTTT. Translation: CASTAGNQPQHF.

This sequence joins TRBV19 and TRBJ1-1; no reliable D call. Germline loops: CDR1 LNHDA, CDR2 SQIVND (reference sequence). Trimming left V 3 bases short and J 0 bases short, with 14 bases between. The CDR3 length is 16 residues. CDR3 sequence: CASSISPAGMNTEAFF. The DNA of the CDR3 is TGTGCCAGTAGTATCTCCCCGGCAGGAATGAACACTGAAGCTTTCTTT.

The chain joins TRBV19 to TRBJ1-2, with TRBD1 identical over 7 bases. The CDR3 has 17 residues. Germline lookup yields CDR1 LNHDA and CDR2 SQIVND (reference sequence). V lost 5 bases to trimming and J lost 4 bases; unmatched junction nucleotides: 16. The CDR3 sequence is CASSRAGTVGPFYGYTF. CDR3 sequence (DNA): TGTGCCAGTAGTCGAGCCGGGACAGTCGGACCGTTCTATGGCTACACCTTC.

Ten or more counts support this clone. The same CDR3 is also encoded by other DNA sequences in this sample. The V call is TRBV11-2, the J call TRBJ2-7; 10 bases fit TRBD2. This CDR3 has 15 amino acids. The germline CDR1 and CDR2 sequences are SGHAT and FQNNGV. V trimming: 2 bases; J trimming: 0 bases; junction bases outside the gene matches: 1. The chain's CDR3 is CASSLSSGSSYEQYF. CDR3 sequence (DNA): TGTGCCAGCAGCTTATCTAGCGGGAGCTCCTACGAGCAGTACTTC. Full variable domain (rest looked up from reference TRBV11-2 and TRBJ2-7): EAGVAQSPRYKIIEKRQSVAFWCNPISGHATLYWYQQILGQGPKLLIQFQNNGVVDDSQLPKDRFSAERLKGVDSTLKIQPAKLEDSAVYLCASSLSSGSSYEQYFGPGTRLTVT.

The rearrangement uses TRBV6-5 and TRBJ2-2; TRBD2 matches 10 bases. Trimming cost V 2 bases and J 4 bases; bases outside gene matches: 4. Germline-derived CDR1 and CDR2 are MNHEY and SVGAGI. CDR3 length: 16 amino acids. The CDR3 DNA sequence: TGTGCCAGCAGTTACAATCCTAGCGGGAGCACCGGGGAGCTGTTTTTT. Its protein product is CASSYNPSGSTGELFF.

This clone occurred once. The chain recombines TRBV6-5 with TRBJ2-1, with D unclear. The germline V and J ends were trimmed by 7 bases and 0 bases, with 10 bases remaining between them. The CDR3 is 14 residues long. Looked up from germline, CDR1 is MNHEY and CDR2 is SVGAGI. DNA of the CDR3: TGTGCCAGCAATCGACAATACTCCTACAATGAGCAGTTCTTC. Protein: CASNRQYSYNEQFF.

This clone has more than one count but fewer than ten. The V call is TRBV5-5, the J call TRBJ1-2; 12 nucleotides match TRBD1. Germline trimming cut 0 bases from V and 6 bases from J; bases unmatched to any gene: 3. The germline V gene encodes CDR1 SGHKS and CDR2 YYEKEE (reference sequence). The CDR3 length is 15 residues. The CDR3 region is CASSLGDRGLHGYTF. CDR3 nucleotide sequence: TGTGCCAGCAGCTTGGGGGACAGGGGGCTCCATGGCTACACCTTC.

This clone was counted a few times. CDR3 loop: CASSSQWGETQYF. DNA of the CDR3: TGTGCCAGTAGTAGCCAATGGGGAGAGACCCAGTACTTC. The gene calls are TRBV19 and TRBJ2-5; D unclear. Deletions cut 4 bases from V and 4 bases from J, with 10 bases between. The CDR3 loop spans 13 amino acids. Germline V gives CDR1 LNHDA, CDR2 SQIVND (reference sequence).

The V call is TRBV5-1, the J call TRBJ2-1; 11 bases align to TRBD2. The CDR3 is made up of 15 amino acids. Germline V gives CDR1 SGHRS, CDR2 YFSETQ. Trimming removed 7 bases from V and 8 bases from J; junction bases left unmatched: 11. The CDR3 nucleotides are TGCGCCAGCGCGGTTGTAGCGGGAGGGCCCCATGAGCAGTTCTTC. This sequence encodes CASAVVAGGPHEQFF.

V and J are TRBV5-8 and TRBJ1-2; 7 bases are shared with TRBD1. V trimming: 4 bases; J trimming: 2 bases; junction bases outside the gene matches: 5. The CDR3 is 14 residues long. Germline V CDR1 and CDR2: SGHTS, YDEGEE. CDR3 loop: CASSRGDSNYGYTF. The CDR3 DNA follows: TGTGCCAGCAGCCGCGGGGACAGCAACTATGGCTACACCTTC.